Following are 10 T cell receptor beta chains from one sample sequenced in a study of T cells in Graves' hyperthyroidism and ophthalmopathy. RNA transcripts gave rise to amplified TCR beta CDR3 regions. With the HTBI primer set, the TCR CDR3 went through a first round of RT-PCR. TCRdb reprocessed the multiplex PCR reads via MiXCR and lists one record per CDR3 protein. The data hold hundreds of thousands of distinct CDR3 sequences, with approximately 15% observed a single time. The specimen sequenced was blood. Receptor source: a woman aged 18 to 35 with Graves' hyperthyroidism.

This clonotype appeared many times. The CDR3 loop is CASSLSGGWTEAFF. In nucleotides, the CDR3 is TGTGCCAGCAGTTTATCCGGGGGCTGGACTGAAGCTTTCTTT. V is TRBV12-3 or TRBV12-4 and J is TRBJ1-1; perhaps TRBD1 as D (6 bases). The V and J ends lost 2 bases and 5 bases respectively, with 12 bases between them. This CDR3 has 14 residues.

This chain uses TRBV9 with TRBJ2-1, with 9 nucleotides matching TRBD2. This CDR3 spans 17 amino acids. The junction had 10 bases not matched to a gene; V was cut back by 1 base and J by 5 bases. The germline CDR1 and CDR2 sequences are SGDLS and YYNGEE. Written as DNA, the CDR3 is TGTGCCAGCAGCGTAAGAGGCGGGAGGGCCCGTCACAATGAGCAGTTCTTC. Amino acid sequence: CASSVRGGRARHNEQFF. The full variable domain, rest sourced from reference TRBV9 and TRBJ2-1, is DSGVTQTPKHLITATGQRVTLRCSPRSGDLSVYWYQQSLDQGLQFLIQYYNGEERAKGNILERFSAQQFPDLHSELNLSSLELGDSALYFCASSVRGGRARHNEQFFGPGTRLTVL.

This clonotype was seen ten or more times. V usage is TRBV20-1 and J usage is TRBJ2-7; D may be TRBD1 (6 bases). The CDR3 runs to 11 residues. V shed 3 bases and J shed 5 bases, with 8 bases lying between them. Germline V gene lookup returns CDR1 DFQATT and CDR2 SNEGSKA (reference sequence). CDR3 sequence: CSASYRDEQYF. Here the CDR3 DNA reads TGCAGTGCTAGTTACAGGGACGAGCAGTACTTC.

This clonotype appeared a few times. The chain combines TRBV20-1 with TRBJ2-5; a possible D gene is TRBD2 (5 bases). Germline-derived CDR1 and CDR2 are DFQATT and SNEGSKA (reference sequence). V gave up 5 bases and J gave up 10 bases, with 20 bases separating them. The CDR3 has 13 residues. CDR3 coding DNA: TGCAGTGCTCTGGACGGCGGGCGTAAGGGCCAGTACTTC. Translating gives CSALDGGRKGQYF.

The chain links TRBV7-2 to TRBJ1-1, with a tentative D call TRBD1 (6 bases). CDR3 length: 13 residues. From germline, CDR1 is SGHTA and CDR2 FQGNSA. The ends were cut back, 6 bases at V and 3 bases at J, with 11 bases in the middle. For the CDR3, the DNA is TGTGCCAGCAGAGACACAGGGTACACTGAAGCTTTCTTT. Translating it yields CASRDTGYTEAFF.

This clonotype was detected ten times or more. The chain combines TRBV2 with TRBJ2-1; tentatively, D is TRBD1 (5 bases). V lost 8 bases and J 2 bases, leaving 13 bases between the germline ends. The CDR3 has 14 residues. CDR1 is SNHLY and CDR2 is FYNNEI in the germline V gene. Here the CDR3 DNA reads TGTGCCAGCCTCCAGGGTACCGCCTACAATGAGCAGTTCTTC. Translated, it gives CASLQGTAYNEQFF.

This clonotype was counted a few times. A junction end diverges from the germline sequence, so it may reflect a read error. DNA of the CDR3: TGCGCCAGCAGCCAAGATCGAACTGCCGGTAACGAGCAGTACTTC. This codes for CASSQDRTAGNEQYF. The rearrangement links TRBV5-4 to TRBJ2-7; D not certain. The CDR3 sequence is 15 residues long. Looked up from germline, CDR1 is SGHNT and CDR2 is YYREEE (reference sequence).

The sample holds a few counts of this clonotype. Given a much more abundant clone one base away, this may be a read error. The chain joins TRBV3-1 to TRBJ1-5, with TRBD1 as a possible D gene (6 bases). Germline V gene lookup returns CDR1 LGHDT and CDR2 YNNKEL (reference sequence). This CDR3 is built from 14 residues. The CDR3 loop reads CAGSQRQENQPQHF. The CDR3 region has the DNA TGTGCCGGCAGCCAAAGACAGGAGAATCAGCCCCAGCATTTT.

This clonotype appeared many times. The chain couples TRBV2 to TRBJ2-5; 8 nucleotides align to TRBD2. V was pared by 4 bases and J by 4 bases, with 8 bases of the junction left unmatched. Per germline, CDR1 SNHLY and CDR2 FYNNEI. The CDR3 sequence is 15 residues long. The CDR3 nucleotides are TGTGCCAGCAGTGGAGAAGGGAGCGGGAGAGAGACCCAGTACTTC. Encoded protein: CASSGEGSGRETQYF.

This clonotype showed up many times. DNA for the CDR3: TGTGCCTGGAGCAAGATGACAGGGGTCTACGAGCAGTACTTC. It translates to CAWSKMTGVYEQYF. The V call is TRBV30, the J call TRBJ2-7, with TRBD1 matching 8 bases. Trimming cost V 3 bases and J 3 bases; bases outside gene matches: 7. Per the germline V gene, CDR1 is GTSNPN and CDR2 is SVGIG (reference sequence). The CDR3 covers 14 residues.